The text below deals with one T cell receptor beta chain. What it recognizes is unknown. These data originate in a study of blood T cells in healthy people across ages. Overall study findings and caveats: It was held that diversity estimates obtained from one million T cells represented underestimates.

Sample-barcoded 5' priming and a J-beta primer mix drove a second PCR of roughly 7 to 11 cycles. Researchers report that a template-switch adaptor with 12 random nucleotides tagged each cDNA molecule. TCRdb re-derived calls from the 5' RACE reads in MiXCR, one entry per CDR3 protein. The table includes about 1.8 million distinct CDR3 sequences, roughly 50% detected once. The source is a woman in her forties in good health. Material: blood.

The CDR3 reads CASSRYMGNEQYF. The CDR3 DNA follows: TGTGCCAGCAGCCGATACATGGGCAATGAGCAGTACTTC. V usage is TRBV4-2 and J usage is TRBJ2-7; no firm D call. In germline, CDR1 is LGHNA, CDR2 YNFKEQ. The CDR3 contains 13 residues. V dropped 4 bases and J dropped 7 bases, with 14 bases sitting between them.